The following is a T cell receptor (beta chain) sequence with its context. What it binds is not known. Use of 60 Vbeta and 13 Jbeta primers characterized the PCR. Original methodology: In a later analysis, 79 million or so unique TCR beta chains included roughly 11 million shared by two or more donors. Only in-frame clones appear in the TCRdb table, and some are missing; sequencing was by immunoSEQ multiplex PCR. For V, J and clone size, that table is used; D and trimming come from the DNA. The sample lists over 70,000 clones, more than 75% occurring once. This entry belongs to a study of cytomegalovirus exposure and HLA in healthy donors. Findings of the study overall: Listed as cytomegalovirus-associated were 150 to 200 TCR beta chains. Three CMV-associated chains proved CMV antigen-specific in vitro.

The CDR3 runs 15 residues. Per the germline V gene, CDR1 is MNHEY and CDR2 is SMNVEV (reference sequence). With 5 bases clipped from V and 7 bases from J, the junction kept 13 bases outside the gene matches. The sequence came from a woman aged 45-65 years in good health and CMV-seropositive. The sequenced sample consisted of PBMCs. The chain is built from TRBV27 and TRBJ1-2, with TRBD1 matching 7 bases. The CDR3 loop is CASSIDGTARTGYTF. For the CDR3, the DNA is TGTGCCAGCAGTATTGACGGGACAGCTAGAACTGGCTACACCTTC.